The 7 T cell receptor beta chains given below trace back to one sample, sequenced in a study of T cell clonotyping in hematopoietic cell transplantation. TCRdb keeps only in-frame clones here, not all; method: immunoSEQ multiplex PCR. In the table there are 13,000 to 15,000 clones, about 60% of which are singletons. Source material: PBMCs. All receptors derive from a human donor who either received an allogeneic hematopoietic cell transplant for a myeloid malignancy or was a related donor (not recorded which). Some clones in this sample may be carry-over from other donors' samples.

J is TRBJ2-5 and V is TRBV20-1; no firm D call. With 6 bases removed from V and 5 bases from J, the gap between germline ends came to 4 bases. The length of the CDR3 is 9 residues. The germline V gene encodes CDR1 DFQATT and CDR2 SNEGSKA (reference sequence). The CDR3 loop is CSAPETQYF. The CDR3 DNA follows: TGCAGTGCACCCGAGACCCAGTACTTC.

This rearrangement joins TRBV10-3 to TRBJ2-7; 16 bases are a match to TRBD2. Trimming cost V 3 bases and J 9 bases; bases outside gene matches: 5. Germline assignment: CDR1 ENHRY and CDR2 SYGVKD. The CDR3 spans 15 residues. The CDR3 DNA reads as TGTGCCATCAGTGAAGCCGGGACTAGCGGGAGGGTGCAGTACTTC. The encoded protein is CAISEAGTSGRVQYF.

This clone was seen a single time. The chain has TRBV30 and TRBJ1-1; D call uncertain. The CDR3 extends over 11 amino acids. Germline V gives CDR1 GTSNPN, CDR2 SVGIG (reference sequence). V was clipped by 6 bases and J by 2 bases, with 7 bases between them. Here the CDR3 reads CACEPNTEAFF. The CDR3 DNA follows: TGTGCCTGTGAACCCAACACTGAAGCTTTCTTT. Drawing the rest from reference TRBV30 and TRBJ1-1, the complete variable domain is SQTIHQWPATLVQPVGSPLSLECTVEGTSNPNLYWYRQAAGRGLQLLFYSVGIGQISSEVPQNLSASRPQDRQFILSSKKLLLSDSGFYLCACEPNTEAFFGQGTRLTVV.

The rearrangement joins TRBV5-7 to TRBJ2-3; the D is unclear. TRBV5-7 belongs to the ORF category, with a function that is uncertain. CDR3 length equals 17 residues. V gave up 6 bases and J gave up 3 bases, with 23 bases separating them. CDR3 region: CASMNVCVPASTDTQYF. The CDR3, as DNA: TGTGCCAGCATGAACGTGTGTGTGCCTGCGTCGACAGATACGCAGTATTTT.

The CDR3 DNA reads TGTGCCAGCAGCTTGAGAATGACAGGGACAGGGGGCTACACCTTC. This gives the protein CASSLRMTGTGGYTF. The chain carries TRBV7-2 and TRBJ1-2, with 9 bases identical to TRBD1. The CDR3 is made up of 15 amino acids. J was trimmed by 8 bases and V by 3 bases; bases with no gene match: 10. From germline, CDR1 is SGHTA and CDR2 FQGNSA.

The CDR3 sequence: CASSTNRGADTQYF. The CDR3 DNA sequence: TGCGCCAGCAGCACGAACAGGGGGGCAGATACGCAGTATTTT. This chain connects TRBV4-3 to TRBJ2-3; 8 bases align to TRBD1. The CDR3 spans 14 residues. Germline assignment: CDR1 LGHNA and CDR2 YSLEER. With 5 bases clipped from V and 4 bases from J, the junction kept 5 bases outside the gene matches.

J is TRBJ2-3 and V is TRBV5-6, with 8 bases that match TRBD1. The length of the CDR3 is 15 residues. J gave up 0 bases and V 4 bases, and 4 bases lay outside the gene matches. Looked up from germline, CDR1 is SGHDT and CDR2 is YYEEEE. The CDR3 region has the DNA TGTGCCAGCAGCGAACAGGGGGGAAGCACAGATACGCAGTATTTT. It is translated as CASSEQGGSTDTQYF.